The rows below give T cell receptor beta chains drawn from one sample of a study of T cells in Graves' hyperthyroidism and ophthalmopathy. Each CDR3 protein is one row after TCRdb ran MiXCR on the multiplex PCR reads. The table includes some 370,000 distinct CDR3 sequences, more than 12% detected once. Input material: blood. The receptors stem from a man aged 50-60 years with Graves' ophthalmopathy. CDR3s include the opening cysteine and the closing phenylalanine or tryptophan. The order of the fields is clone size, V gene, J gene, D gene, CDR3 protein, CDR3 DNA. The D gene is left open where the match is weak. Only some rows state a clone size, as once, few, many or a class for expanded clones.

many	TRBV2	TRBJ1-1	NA	CASSGAMNTEAFF	TGTGCCAGCAGTGGGGCCATGAACACTGAAGCTTTCTTT
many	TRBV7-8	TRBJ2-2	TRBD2	CASSFPSGGDPTGELFF	TGTGCCAGCAGCTTTCCTAGCGGGGGGGACCCTACCGGGGAGCTGTTTTTT
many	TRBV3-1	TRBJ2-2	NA	CASSQDRVGGELFF	TGTGCCAGCAGCCAAGATCGTGTCGGCGGGGAGCTGTTTTTT
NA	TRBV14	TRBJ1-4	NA	CASSPAFGQNEKLFF	TGTGCCAGCAGCCCCGCATTTGGACAGAATGAAAAACTGTTTTTT
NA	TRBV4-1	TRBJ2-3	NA	CASSQTSRLADTQYF	TGCGCCAGCAGCCAAACTAGTAGGTTGGCAGATACGCAGTATTTT
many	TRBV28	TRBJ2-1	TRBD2	CASKRLAGAYNEQFF	TGTGCCAGCAAGAGACTAGCGGGAGCCTACAATGAGCAGTTCTTC
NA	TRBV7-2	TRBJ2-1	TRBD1	CASSRGTDGHNEQFF	TGTGCCAGCAGTAGAGGGACAGATGGACACAATGAGCAGTTCTTC
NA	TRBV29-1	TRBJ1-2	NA	CSVDIGQNYGYTF	TGCAGCGTTGATATCGGACAGAACTATGGCTACACCTTC
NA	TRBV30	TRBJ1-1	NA	CAWSGYMNTEAFF	TGTGCCTGGAGTGGGTACATGAACACTGAAGCTTTCTTT
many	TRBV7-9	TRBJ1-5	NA	CASSLGPNSNQPQHF	TGTGCCAGCAGCTTAGGGCCTAATAGCAATCAGCCCCAGCATTTT
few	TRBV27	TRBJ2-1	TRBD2	CATARLAGSAEQFF	TGTGCCACGGCCCGGCTAGCGGGATCTGCTGAGCAGTTCTTC
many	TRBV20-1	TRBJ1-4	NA	CSARDMGEKLFF	TGCAGTGCTAGGGACATGGGGGAAAAACTGTTTTTT
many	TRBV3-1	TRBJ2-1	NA	CASSQDPGRYNEQFF	TGTGCCAGCAGCCAAGATCCTGGTAGATACAATGAGCAGTTCTTC
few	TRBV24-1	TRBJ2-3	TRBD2	CATSDRSLAGGRDAQYF	TGTGCCACCAGTGACCGATCCCTAGCGGGAGGGCGAGATGCGCAGTATTTT
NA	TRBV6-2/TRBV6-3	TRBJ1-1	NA	CASSAPGAGNTEAFF	TGTGCCAGTTCGGCGCCAGGGGCAGGAAACACTGAAGCTTTCTTT
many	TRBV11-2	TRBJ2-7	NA	CASSLTGGTNTYEQYF	TGTGCCAGCAGCCTCACGGGGGGCACCAATACATACGAGCAGTACTTC
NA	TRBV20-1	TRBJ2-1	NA	CSALNRRTSSCNEQFF	TGCAGTGCTTTGAATCGCAGAACAAGCTCCTGCAATGAGCAGTTCTTC
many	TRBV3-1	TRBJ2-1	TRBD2	CASSQDSLAGTYNEQFF	TGTGCCAGCAGCCAAGATTCGCTAGCGGGGACCTACAATGAGCAGTTCTTC
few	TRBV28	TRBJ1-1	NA	CASISRGVMNTEAFF	TGTGCCAGCATTTCCCGCGGGGTTATGAACACTGAAGCTTTCTTT
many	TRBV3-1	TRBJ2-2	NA	CASSQMNTGELFF	TGTGCCAGCAGCCAAATGAACACCGGGGAGCTGTTTTTT
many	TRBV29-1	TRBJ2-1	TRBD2	CSVEVSGSSYNEQFF	TGCAGCGTTGAAGTTAGCGGGAGCTCCTACAATGAGCAGTTCTTC
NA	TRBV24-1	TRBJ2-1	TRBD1	CATSDRSGTGPYNEQFF	TGTGCCACCAGTGATCGTTCCGGGACAGGGCCCTACAATGAGCAGTTCTTC
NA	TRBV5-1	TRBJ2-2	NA	CASSLGMPGLNTGELFF	TGCGCCAGCAGCTTGGGTATGCCGGGACTTAACACCGGGGAGCTGTTTTTT
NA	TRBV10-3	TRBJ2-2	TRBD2	CAISDGGRNTGELFF	TGTGCCATCAGTGACGGGGGGAGGAACACCGGGGAGCTGTTTTTT
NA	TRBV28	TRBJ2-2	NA	CASSDRPPGLTNTGELFF	TGTGCCAGCAGCGACAGGCCGCCGGGACTCACGAACACCGGGGAGCTGTTTTTT
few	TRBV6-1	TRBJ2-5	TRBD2	CASSLSSGSTETQYF	TGTGCCAGCAGCCTAAGTAGCGGGAGTACAGAGACCCAGTACTTC
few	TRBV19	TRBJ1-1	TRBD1	CASSISGQGVSYTEAFF	TGTGCCAGTAGTATATCGGGACAGGGGGTCTCGTACACTGAAGCTTTCTTT
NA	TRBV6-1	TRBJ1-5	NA	CASSGWVNNQPQHF	TGTGCCAGCAGTGGCTGGGTAAACAATCAGCCCCAGCATTTT
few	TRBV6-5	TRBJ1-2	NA	CASSYQPQGNYGYTF	TGTGCCAGCAGTTACCAACCACAGGGAAACTATGGCTACACCTTC
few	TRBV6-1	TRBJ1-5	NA	CASSEIPTGGQPQHF	TGTGCCAGCAGTGAAATTCCAACCGGAGGTCAGCCCCAGCATTTT
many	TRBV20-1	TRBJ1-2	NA	CSARGHLPTTGGYTF	TGCAGTGCTAGAGGACACCTGCCCACAACGGGGGGCTACACCTTC
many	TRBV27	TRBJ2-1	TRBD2	CASSFFSGRQNEQFF	TGTGCCAGCAGTTTTTTTAGCGGGAGACAGAATGAGCAGTTCTTC
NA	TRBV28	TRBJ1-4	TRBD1	CASSSPGTGHEKLFF	TGTGCCAGCAGTTCCCCCGGGACAGGGCATGAAAAACTGTTTTTT
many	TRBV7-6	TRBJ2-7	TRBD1	CASSHGTGWEQYF	TGTGCCAGCAGCCATGGGACAGGATGGGAGCAGTACTTC
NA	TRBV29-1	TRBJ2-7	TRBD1	CSVRQGTEQYF	TGCAGCGTTCGACAGGGGACTGAGCAGTACTTC
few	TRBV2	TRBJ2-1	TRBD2	CASTRLAGVEQFF	TGTGCCAGCACGAGACTAGCGGGAGTTGAGCAGTTCTTC
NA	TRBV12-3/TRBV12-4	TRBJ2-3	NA	CASSLWTLTDTQYF	TGTGCCAGCAGTTTATGGACTCTCACAGATACGCAGTATTTT
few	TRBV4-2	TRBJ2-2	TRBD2	CASSQERGASGTGELFF	TGTGCCAGCAGCCAAGAAAGGGGGGCTAGCGGGACGGGGGAGCTGTTTTTT
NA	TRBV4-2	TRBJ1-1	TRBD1	CASSHQGQGAGNTEAFF	TGTGCCAGCAGCCACCAAGGACAGGGGGCCGGGAACACTGAAGCTTTCTTT
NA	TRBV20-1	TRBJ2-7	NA	CSATDGYEQYF	TGCAGTGCAACCGACGGTTACGAGCAGTACTTC
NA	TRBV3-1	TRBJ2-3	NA	CASSQEGGQYF	TGTGCCAGCAGCCAGGAGGGAGGTCAGTATTTT